These 17 T cell receptor beta chains came from one sample sequenced in a study of graft-versus-host responses after intestinal transplantation. Sequencing was performed with immunoSEQ multiplex PCR; in TCRdb, only in-frame clones are kept and a portion is missing. The sample yields about 90,000 clones, 80% to 85% seen once. These receptors have no identified antigens. This material consisted of unstimulated CD8+ T cells sorted from spleen or lymph node cells, taken before intestinal transplant. These receptors came from a human donor who received an intestinal transplant.

J is TRBJ1-1 and V is TRBV29-1, with 7 bases fitting TRBD1. The V segment lost 7 bases and the J segment 3 bases; nucleotides outside the gene matches: 8. CDR3 size: 13 residues. The germline V gene has CDR1 SQVTM and CDR2 ANQGSEA. This CDR3 reads CSARGQPDTEAFF. CDR3 bases: TGCAGCGCCAGGGGACAGCCGGACACTGAAGCTTTCTTT.

The chain carries TRBV25-1 and TRBJ2-6; TRBD2 is a possible D gene (7 bases). The germline V gene encodes CDR1 MGHDK and CDR2 SYGVNS. The CDR3 has 17 amino acids. The V end was cut by 1 base, the J end by 0 bases, with 10 bases between. The chain's CDR3 is CASSEWGGSSGANVLTF. DNA of the CDR3: TGTGCCAGCAGTGAATGGGGGGGCAGCTCTGGGGCCAACGTCCTGACTTTC. Variable domain in full (rest from reference TRBV25-1 and TRBJ2-6): EADIYQTPRYLVIGTGKKITLECSQTMGHDKMYWYQQDPGMELHLIHYSYGVNSTEKGDLSSESTVSRIRTEHFPLTLESARPSHTSQYLCASSEWGGSSGANVLTFGAGSRLTVL.

The chain joins TRBV10-1 to TRBJ2-3, with TRBD2 matching over 11 bases. The germline V gene has CDR1 WNHNN and CDR2 SYGVQD (reference sequence). The trim removed 5 bases at V and 2 bases at J, leaving 3 bases unmatched. CDR3 size: 15 residues. The CDR3 nucleotides read TGCGCCAGCAGTACGGGACTAGCGGTCACAGATACGCAGTATTTT. Translated, it gives CASSTGLAVTDTQYF.

The CDR3, as DNA: TGTGCCAGCAGCGTAGCCCTCACAGATACGCAGTATTTT. Protein sequence: CASSVALTDTQYF. The V and J genes are TRBV9 and TRBJ2-3; no clear D gene. This CDR3 has 13 residues. The germline V and J ends were trimmed by 0 bases and 2 bases, with 4 bases remaining between them. CDR1 and CDR2 from the germline V gene are SGDLS and YYNGEE.

The chain carries TRBV5-4 and TRBJ2-1; 7 nucleotides match TRBD2. CDR3 length: 15 residues. In germline, CDR1 is SGHNT, CDR2 YYREEE (reference sequence). V was clipped by 2 bases and J by 6 bases; unmatched bases: 8. CDR3 sequence (DNA): TGTGCCAGCAGCTTTCATGTGGGAGGGACCAATGAGCAGTTCTTC. Translation gives CASSFHVGGTNEQFF.

The CDR3 sequence is CASSFGSATGTEAFF. CDR3 sequence (DNA): TGCGCCAGCAGCTTCGGCTCAGCGACGGGTACTGAAGCTTTCTTT. The genes are TRBV4-1 and TRBJ1-1; D not resolved. Germline V gene data show CDR1 as MGHRA and CDR2 as YSYEKL. This CDR3 contains 15 residues. Trimming took off 5 bases at V and 5 bases at J, with 18 bases between the two ends.

CDR3 amino acids: CAISAVLKRGSYNEQFF. As DNA, the CDR3 is TGTGCCATCAGTGCGGTACTTAAGCGGGGGTCCTACAATGAGCAGTTCTTC. The V and J genes are TRBV10-3 and TRBJ2-1, with TRBD2 identical over 8 bases. Trimming cost V 4 bases and J 1 base; bases outside gene matches: 9. CDR3 length equals 17 residues. Germline V CDR1 and CDR2: ENHRY, SYGVKD.

The CDR3 DNA follows: TGTGCCAGCAGTGTAGCGGGGGGGCAATACAATGAGCAGTTCTTC. Its protein product is CASSVAGGQYNEQFF. The V gene is TRBV2, the J gene TRBJ2-1; the match to TRBD2 covers 11 bases. V lost 4 bases, J lost 4 bases, and 3 bases stayed unmatched. CDR1 and CDR2 from the germline V gene are SNHLY and FYNNEI. This CDR3 contains 15 residues.

The chain employs TRBV10-3 and TRBJ2-3; 14 bases fit TRBD2. The CDR3 contains 17 residues. The ends lost 4 bases at V and 6 bases at J; junction bases unmatched: 9. CDR1 and CDR2 from the germline V gene are ENHRY and SYGVKD. Written as DNA, the CDR3 is TGTGCCATCAGTGGGGGACTAGCGGGAGCGATCCCCGATACGCAGTATTTT. It is translated as CAISGGLAGAIPDTQYF.

This sequence joins TRBV27 and TRBJ1-2, with 8 bases matching TRBD1. This CDR3 contains 17 residues. Germline CDR1 and CDR2: MNHEY and SMNVEV (reference sequence). The junction had 12 bases not matched to a gene; V was cut back by 6 bases and J by 0 bases. The CDR3 is CASRSDRVRLTNYGYTF. CDR3 nucleotide sequence: TGTGCCAGCAGATCGGACAGGGTTCGACTAACTAACTATGGCTACACCTTC.

J is TRBJ1-1 and V is TRBV11-2; no firm D call. Germline V gives CDR1 SGHAT, CDR2 FQNNGV. Trimming left V 1 base short and J 1 base short, with 4 bases between. The CDR3 spans 13 residues. CDR3 bases: TGTGCCAGCAGCTTAGGGGCGAACACTGAAGCTTTCTTT. Its translation: CASSLGANTEAFF. The whole variable domain, filled in from reference TRBV11-2 and TRBJ1-1, reads EAGVAQSPRYKIIEKRQSVAFWCNPISGHATLYWYQQILGQGPKLLIQFQNNGVVDDSQLPKDRFSAERLKGVDSTLKIQPAKLEDSAVYLCASSLGANTEAFFGQGTRLTVV.

The chain employs TRBV19 and TRBJ2-1; D is uncertain. In germline, CDR1 is LNHDA, CDR2 SQIVND (reference sequence). The CDR3 totals 14 residues. Trimming cost V 2 bases and J 4 bases, with 9 bases left between them. CDR3 in DNA: TGTGCCAGTAGTATAAGAGGCCTATACAATGAGCAGTTCTTC. Encoded protein: CASSIRGLYNEQFF.

This clone was picked up a small number of times. The V gene is TRBV7-3, the J gene TRBJ2-7; D is tentatively TRBD1 or TRBD2 (6 bases each). Per germline, CDR1 SGHTA and CDR2 FQGTGA. Trimming cost V 0 bases and J 4 bases, with 19 bases left between them. The CDR3 contains 17 residues. CDR3 coding DNA: TGTGCCAGCAGCTTAACGGGGGGAACAGGGCTCGGGTACGAGCAGTACTTC. Residues: CASSLTGGTGLGYEQYF.

The chain links TRBV28 to TRBJ2-3; 10 bases fit TRBD2. The length of the CDR3 is 15 residues. Trimming at V came to 5 bases and at J to 2 bases, leaving 4 bases not matched to a gene. CDR1 MDHEN and CDR2 SYDVKM come from the germline V gene. The CDR3 loop reads CASSRLAGFTDTQYF. CDR3 DNA sequence: TGTGCCAGCAGTCGACTAGCGGGTTTCACAGATACGCAGTATTTT.

The rearrangement uses TRBV25-1 and TRBJ1-2; TRBD1 is a possible D gene (6 bases). CDR3 size: 16 residues. The germline CDR1 and CDR2 sequences are MGHDK and SYGVNS. With 4 bases removed from V and 8 bases from J, the gap between germline ends came to 23 bases. DNA of the CDR3: TGTGCCAGCAGTGGTATTACAGGGTTAGGGATCCACGGCTACACCTTC. The encoded protein is CASSGITGLGIHGYTF.

CDR3 DNA sequence: TGTGCCAGCAGTCCCTTAGGGGGTAATGAAAAACTGTTTTTT. Amino acids: CASSPLGGNEKLFF. The V call is TRBV28, the J call TRBJ1-4, with D perhaps TRBD1 (6 bases). Trimming stripped 5 bases from V and 4 bases from J, with 11 bases between. CDR3 size: 14 residues. Germline V gene data show CDR1 as MDHEN and CDR2 as SYDVKM. The full variable domain, rest sourced from reference TRBV28 and TRBJ1-4, is DVKVTQSSRYLVKRTGEKVFLECVQDMDHENMFWYRQDPGLGLRLIYFSYDVKMKEKGDIPEGYSVSREKKERFSLILESASTNQTSMYLCASSPLGGNEKLFFGSGTQLSVL.

J is TRBJ1-1 and V is TRBV2, with D uncertain. V lost 5 bases and J 6 bases, leaving 7 bases between the germline ends. CDR1 and CDR2 (germline): SNHLY, FYNNEI. This CDR3 region has 11 residues. CDR3 sequence: CASSQPPEAFF. CDR3 DNA sequence: TGTGCCAGCAGTCAGCCGCCTGAAGCTTTCTTT.